This T cell receptor (beta chain) was recorded in a study of T cells in severe cutaneous drug reactions (dated by TCRdb to about 2019). Some background on the complete study: Patients were recruited between the early 2010s and the late 2010s from Taiwan, Thailand and a European registry network. Only patients with a probable or definite SJS/TEN or DRESS diagnosis by RegiSCAR criteria were enrolled. The culprit drug was assigned using the Naranjo algorithm and the ALDEN drug causality algorithm. Blister fluids/cells, PBMC and other biological samples were taken from patients in the acute stage or the recovery stage. The study paired bulk TCR sequencing with single-cell sequencing, quantitative PCR validation, functional assays and transgenic mouse experiments. To build the libraries, iRepertoire multiplex PCR was used, and the authors pointed to a comparison in which iRepertoire and 5' RACE methods, with or without UMI, captured abundant clonotypes similarly. What the authors observed across the whole study: According to the authors, further study is still needed to determine whether the public TCR generalizes to SJS/TEN caused by other drugs. A strong increase in TRBV12-4 usage was observed in CBZ-SJS/TEN patients, with averages of about 32% in blister cells and 4.5% to 5.5% in PBMC. A public TCRbeta CDR3, present at a mean of around 15% in all seven CBZ-SJS/TEN blister samples, was undetectable or scarce in PBMC from tolerant controls and healthy donors.

Sequenced donors were patients with carbamazepine-induced Stevens-Johnson syndrome or toxic epidermal necrolysis (CBZ-SJS/TEN). To search for drug-specific clonotypes, the T cell receptor repertoires of patients with drug-induced severe cutaneous adverse reactions were profiled by next-generation sequencing. The RNA was isolated from either blister cells of skin lesions or peripheral blood mononuclear cells. CDR1 and CDR2 (LGHDT, YNNKEL) derive from the germline V gene (reference sequence). Reading from cysteine to phenylalanine, the CDR3 counts 14 amino acids. No DNA accompanies this entry. Library preparation used the iRepertoire multiplex PCR system with TCR subtype-specific primers for both bulk and single-cell sequencing. Multiplex PCR using primers aimed at the V, D and J gene regions produced the bulk TCR beta libraries. Bulk TCR library preparation used roughly 100-500 ng of RNA per sample as input. An Illumina MiSeq was used to sequence bulk TCR beta amplicons. The source study handled its data this way. Sample misassignments and low-quality sequencing reads were filtered out during quality control steps. The CDR3 was defined as the amino acids lying between the Y[YFLI]C motif of the V gene and the [FW]GXGT motif of the J segment. CDR3 clonotypes and TRBV and TRBJ gene assignments were based on the IMGT database. For each sample, TRBV expression was normalized against the mean for the same gene in PBMC from more than 40 healthy donors. TCRdb reprocessed the reads and lists each CDR3 protein sequence as a single entry, with no DNA. TCRdb's processing, not the authors', yielded these V and J calls. This sample's table contains about 8,300 distinct CDR3 sequences. The biggest ten clones account for over 25% of the sample.

On this clonotype: Its antigen is still unknown.

The sequencing input was cells from a skin blister. The label giving this sample's cell subset or site can be read as: unsorted cells from skin lesion blisters. The V and J segments used are TRBV3-1 and TRBJ2-7; TCRdb's D gene call, TRBD2, goes unchecked for lack of DNA. This receptor was taken from a human donor with a severe cutaneous adverse drug reaction. For the CDR3, the sequence is CASSRGTLLYEQYF.